This T cell receptor beta chain was sequenced during a study of blood T cell repertoires in COVID-19. About the research overall: Acute and convalescent COVID-19 specimens originated in the United States, Italy and Spain.

As originally analysed: Reference gene primer amplification gave nucleated cell count estimates. Sequencing was performed with immunoSEQ multiplex PCR; in TCRdb, only in-frame clones are kept and a portion is missing. The V and J calls and clone size were taken over from that table, and D and trimming were inferred from the DNA. The sample comprises 150,000 or so clones, roughly nine tenths of which are singletons, and around 15% rests with the top ten. V gave up 2 bases and J gave up 5 bases, with 7 bases separating them. Germline CDR1 and CDR2: SGHRS and YFSETQ. CDR3 length: 13 amino acids. This chain joins TRBV5-1 and TRBJ2-2; D not certain. What was sequenced was peripheral blood. This TCR was recovered from a young man with COVID-19, enrolled during active disease. In nucleotides, the CDR3 is TGCGCCAGCAGCTTAACCGGGACCGGGGAGCTGTTTTTT. Residues: CASSLTGTGELFF.